The next 27 T cell receptor beta chains were all read from a single sample in a study of cytomegalovirus exposure and HLA in healthy donors listed by TCRdb under 2017. Library generation was performed with the immunoSEQ multiplex PCR assay. For the multiplex PCR, a mixture combining 60 forward primers for TCR Vbeta segments and 13 reverse primers for TCR Jbeta segments was used. This immuneACCESS table, as held by TCRdb, lists in-frame sequences with V and J called but not all clones. Of the missing ones, under half trace to an unresolved V gene in checked studies; the others have no known cause. Present in this sample are approximately 150,000 clones, 60% to 80% of which were seen just once. Jointly, the top ten make up 0.66% of the sample. What was sequenced was PBMCs. The origin of the receptors is a male donor in good health and CMV-seronegative.

The rearrangement joins TRBV19 to TRBJ2-7; TRBD2 agrees at 13 bases. The CDR3 runs 15 residues. Germline values: CDR1 LNHDA, CDR2 SQIVND (reference sequence). Losses at the gene ends were 6 bases for V and 9 bases for J; bases not matched to a gene: 11. As DNA, the CDR3 is TGTGCCAGTAGCGACCGGGGGACTAGCGGGGTGAGGCAGTACTTC. Translated: CASSDRGTSGVRQYF.

This clone has just one count. The chain combines TRBV5-4 with TRBJ2-5, with D possibly matching TRBD1 (7 bases). This CDR3 has 15 residues. Germline assignment: CDR1 SGHNT and CDR2 YYREEE (reference sequence). Trimming removed 4 bases at V and 4 bases at J, with 17 bases between. For the CDR3, the DNA is TGTGCCAGCAGCCTAAGACAGGGAGGCGCAGAGACCCAGTACTTC. As protein: CASSLRQGGAETQYF.

In this sample, this clone turned up once. The genes are TRBV5-1 and TRBJ2-3; D is possibly TRBD1 (6 bases). CDR1 is SGHRS and CDR2 is YFSETQ in the germline V gene. The CDR3 length is 15 residues. Trimming took 0 bases from V and 3 from J, leaving 11 bases between them. The CDR3 DNA reads as TGCGCCAGCAGCTTGGATAACAGGGAGACAGATACGCAGTATTTT. The encoded protein is CASSLDNRETDTQYF.

The chain joins TRBV7-9 to TRBJ2-6; D not resolved. Trimming left V 7 bases short and J 2 bases short, with 9 bases between. CDR1 is SEHNR and CDR2 is FQNEAQ in the germline V gene (reference sequence). The CDR3 loop spans 14 amino acids. This CDR3 reads CASTPVAGANVLTF. CDR3 bases: TGTGCCAGCACCCCTGTTGCTGGGGCCAACGTCCTGACTTTC.

The chain links TRBV19 to TRBJ2-1; D may be TRBD1 (5 bases). V was pared by 5 bases and J by 5 bases, with 13 bases between. The CDR3 spans 14 residues. The germline CDR1 and CDR2 sequences are LNHDA and SQIVND (reference sequence). CDR3 nucleotides: TGTGCCAGTAGTGCAGGGATCAGCCACAATGAGCAGTTCTTC. Its translation: CASSAGISHNEQFF.

The chain is built from TRBV27 and TRBJ1-6; D is possibly TRBD1 (5 bases). This CDR3 has 16 amino acids. With 4 bases removed from V and 5 bases from J, the gap between germline ends came to 15 bases. Germline V gene sequence: CDR1 MNHEY, CDR2 SMNVEV (reference sequence). CDR3 DNA: TGTGCCAGCAGTTCTCCCAACAGGATCCATAATTCACCCCTCCACTTT. Protein sequence: CASSSPNRIHNSPLHF.

The chain uses TRBV5-1 and TRBJ2-7; 8 bases fit TRBD1. Germline V gene data show CDR1 as SGHRS and CDR2 as YFSETQ. This CDR3 spans 14 amino acids. J was trimmed by 5 bases and V by 4 bases; bases with no gene match: 8. CDR3: CASSTGQGGHEQYF. The DNA for the CDR3 is TGCGCCAGCAGCACAGGACAGGGCGGCCACGAGCAGTACTTC.

The J gene is TRBJ1-1, the V gene TRBV7-9; D is perhaps TRBD1 (5 bases). The CDR3 consists of 14 residues. CDR1 is SEHNR, CDR2 FQNEAQ, per germline (reference sequence). Deletions cut 2 bases from V and 4 bases from J, with 11 bases between. This chain's CDR3 is CASSLSGGFTEAFF. The CDR3, as DNA: TGTGCCAGCAGCTTATCCGGGGGGTTCACTGAAGCTTTCTTT.

This clone was detected only a few times. The rearrangement links TRBV7-9 to TRBJ1-1, with 8 bases matching TRBD1. The V gene's germline CDR1 is SEHNR and CDR2 FQNEAQ (reference sequence). This CDR3 contains 17 residues. V lost 5 bases to trimming and J lost 0 bases; unmatched junction nucleotides: 11. CDR3 loop: CASSPGAGGGLNTEAFF. The CDR3 DNA is TGTGCCAGCAGCCCTGGGGCAGGGGGCGGCCTGAACACTGAAGCTTTCTTT.

Regarding this clone: A junction boundary mismatches the germline segment, possibly from a read error. J is TRBJ1-1 and V is TRBV7-9; D unclear. The CDR3 contains 15 residues. CDR1 is SEHNR, CDR2 FQNEAQ, per germline (reference sequence). The CDR3 DNA is TGTTCCAGCAGCTTAGGAAAGAGAGGCAACACTGAAGCTTTCTTT. This sequence encodes CSSSLGKRGNTEAFF.

The V and J genes are TRBV6-1 and TRBJ2-5, with a tentative D call TRBD2 (6 bases). The V gene's germline CDR1 is MNHNS and CDR2 SASEGT. The CDR3 is 15 residues long. V dropped 3 bases and J dropped 1 base, with 12 bases sitting between them. CDR3 sequence reads: CASSEGRLGQETQYF. The DNA of the CDR3 is TGTGCCAGCAGTGAGGGCCGACTAGGCCAAGAGACCCAGTACTTC.

This sequence joins TRBV5-1 and TRBJ1-4; D unresolved. V lost 3 bases to trimming and J lost 1 base, with 7 bases between them. This CDR3 is 14 amino acids long. Germline V gene sequence: CDR1 SGHRS, CDR2 YFSETQ. The DNA of the CDR3 is TGCGCCAGCAGCTCCTCGGGAACTAATGAAAAACTGTTTTTT. Protein product: CASSSSGTNEKLFF.

This clone was seen a handful of times. The CDR3 DNA follows: TGTGCCGAACAGGGCCAGGGACTAGATGAGCAGTTCTTC. Translated: CAEQGQGLDEQFF. The chain links TRBV5-4 to TRBJ2-1; 8 bases align to TRBD2. CDR3 size: 13 residues. After removal of 10 bases from V and 8 bases from J, the junction contained 11 bases not matched to a gene. Germline V CDR1 and CDR2: SGHNT, YYREEE (reference sequence).

The CDR3 sequence is CASRSTGGGYTF. The DNA for the CDR3 is TGTGCCAGCAGATCAACAGGGGGGGGCTACACCTTC. This sequence joins TRBV6-5 and TRBJ1-2; 8 bases line up with TRBD1. This CDR3 has 12 residues. Losses at the gene ends were 6 bases for V and 8 bases for J; bases not matched to a gene: 5. CDR1 and CDR2 (germline): MNHEY, SVGAGI.

The V gene is TRBV6-5, the J gene TRBJ1-5, with no clear D. Trimming pared 0 bases from V and 2 bases from J, leaving 5 bases between. CDR1 is MNHEY and CDR2 is SVGAGI in the germline V gene. This CDR3 contains 14 residues. CDR3 residues: CASSYSGGNQPQHF. CDR3 coding DNA: TGTGCCAGCAGTTACTCCGGAGGCAATCAGCCCCAGCATTTT.

The gene calls are TRBV18 and TRBJ2-5; 11 bases are shared with TRBD2. Losses at the gene ends were 6 bases for V and 0 bases for J; bases not matched to a gene: 3. CDR1 and CDR2 (germline): KGHSH, LQKENI. The CDR3 is 15 residues long. CDR3 in DNA: TGTGCCAGCTCGACTAGCGGGACGTACCAAGAGACCCAGTACTTC. Protein: CASSTSGTYQETQYF.

The V call is TRBV7-2, the J call TRBJ1-2; the match to TRBD1 covers 12 bases. The germline V gene encodes CDR1 SGHTA and CDR2 FQGNSA. There are 15 residues in the CDR3. J lost 0 bases, V lost 7 bases, and 3 bases had no gene match. The chain's CDR3 is CASTGQGAANYGYTF. The DNA of the CDR3 is TGTGCCAGCACGGGACAGGGGGCAGCTAACTATGGCTACACCTTC. Complete variable domain (other parts from reference TRBV7-2 and TRBJ1-2): GAGVSQSPSNKVTEKGKDVELRCDPISGHTALYWYRQSLGQGLEFLIYFQGNSAPDKSGLPSDRFSAERTGGSVSTLTIQRTQQEDSAVYLCASTGQGAANYGYTFGSGTRLTVV.

This chain joins TRBV7-6 and TRBJ2-7; TRBD1 aligns across 8 bases. After removal of 4 bases from V and 0 bases from J, the junction contained 2 bases not matched to a gene. Germline lookup yields CDR1 SGHVS and CDR2 FNYEAQ. This CDR3 is 14 amino acids long. The CDR3 region is CASSWTGTSYEQYF. The CDR3 DNA reads TGTGCCAGCAGCTGGACAGGGACCTCCTACGAGCAGTACTTC.

The chain uses TRBV6-5 and TRBJ2-5, with D tentatively TRBD1 (7 bases). TRBJ2-7 explains the end of the DNA better; the J call may be wrong. Germline V gene data show CDR1 as MNHEY and CDR2 as SVGAGI. This CDR3 is 15 amino acids long. DNA of the CDR3: TGTGCCAGCAGTTACTCGGGCAGGGGGGTTTACGAGCAGTACTTC. Translation: CASSYSGRGVYEQYF.

This clone was seen just once. The chain employs TRBV27 and TRBJ2-5; D unresolved. Germline V gives CDR1 MNHEY, CDR2 SMNVEV (reference sequence). Between the trimmed V and J ends, which lost 3 bases and 5 bases, there was a span of 16 bases. The CDR3 covers 15 residues. In DNA, the CDR3 is TGTGCCAGCAGTTTCCCACAGCCAGCCAAGGAGACCCAGTACTTC. As protein: CASSFPQPAKETQYF.

CDR3 in DNA: TGTGCCTGGGACCGAGGTAACACTGAAGCTTTCTTT. Amino acid sequence: CAWDRGNTEAFF. The chain uses TRBV30 and TRBJ1-1, with no clear D. The V and J ends lost 5 bases and 2 bases respectively, with 9 bases between them. Looked up from germline, CDR1 is GTSNPN and CDR2 is SVGIG (reference sequence). This CDR3 is built from 12 residues.

In DNA form, the CDR3 reads TGTGCCAGCAGCTTGGCCTTGAACACTGAAGCTTTCTTT. Amino acids: CASSLALNTEAFF. The chain employs TRBV7-9 and TRBJ1-1; the D is unclear. CDR1 is SEHNR, CDR2 FQNEAQ, per germline (reference sequence). The V end was cut by 3 bases, the J end by 0 bases, with 5 bases between. The CDR3 runs 13 residues.

This clone was counted only a few times. The rearrangement joins TRBV25-1 to TRBJ2-3; the D gene is possibly TRBD2 (5 bases). V was shortened by 3 bases and J by 3 bases, with 7 bases between the two germline ends. The CDR3 length is 13 residues. Germline CDR1 and CDR2: MGHDK and SYGVNS. CDR3 in amino acids: CASSEPGTDTQYF. CDR3 bases: TGTGCCAGCAGTGAGCCGGGAACAGATACGCAGTATTTT.

V and J are TRBV9 and TRBJ2-1; TRBD1 is a possible D gene (5 bases). Looked up from germline, CDR1 is SGDLS and CDR2 is YYNGEE. CDR3 size: 16 residues. Deletions cut 4 bases from V and 1 base from J, with 15 bases between. The CDR3 loop reads CASSSTGHISYNEQFF. The DNA of the CDR3 is TGTGCCAGCAGCTCTACCGGACATATATCCTACAATGAGCAGTTCTTC.

The chain is built from TRBV11-3 and TRBJ2-5; D not certain. The V gene lost 5 bases and the J gene lost 5 bases, with 12 bases spanning the gap. The CDR3 totals 13 residues. Germline CDR1 is SGHNT and CDR2 is YENEEA. The CDR3 loop is CASSPRRMETQYF. CDR3 DNA: TGTGCCAGCAGCCCGAGGCGGATGGAGACCCAGTACTTC.

The chain links TRBV19 to TRBJ2-7; D gene unclear. The CDR3 runs to 14 residues. V lost 3 bases and J lost 1, with 10 bases in between. Germline assignment: CDR1 LNHDA and CDR2 SQIVND (reference sequence). In nucleotides, the CDR3 is TGTGCCAGTAGTATGGTGGGCTATTCCTACGAGCAGTACTTC. It encodes CASSMVGYSYEQYF.

The genes are TRBV2 and TRBJ1-5; no clear D gene. The germline V and J ends were trimmed by 8 bases and 7 bases, with 18 bases remaining between them. CDR3 length: 14 residues. Germline-derived CDR1 and CDR2 are SNHLY and FYNNEI. The DNA of the CDR3 is TGTGCCAGCGATTGGGCAGTGGTGGTACAGCCCCAGCATTTT. It specifies CASDWAVVVQPQHF.